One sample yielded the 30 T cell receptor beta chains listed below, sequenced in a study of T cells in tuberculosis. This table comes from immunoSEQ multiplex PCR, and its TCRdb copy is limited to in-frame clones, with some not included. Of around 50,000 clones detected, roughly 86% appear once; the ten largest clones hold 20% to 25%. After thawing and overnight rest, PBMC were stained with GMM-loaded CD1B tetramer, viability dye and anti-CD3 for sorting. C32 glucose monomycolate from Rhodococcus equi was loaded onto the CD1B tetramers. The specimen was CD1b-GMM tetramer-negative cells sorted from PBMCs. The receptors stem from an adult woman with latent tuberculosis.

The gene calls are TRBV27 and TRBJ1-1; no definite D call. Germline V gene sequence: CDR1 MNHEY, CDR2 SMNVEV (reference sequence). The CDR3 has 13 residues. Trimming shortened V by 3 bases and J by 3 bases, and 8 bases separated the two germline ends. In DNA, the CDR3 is TGTGCCAGCAGTTTCCAGTTGGACACTGAAGCTTTCTTT. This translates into CASSFQLDTEAFF.

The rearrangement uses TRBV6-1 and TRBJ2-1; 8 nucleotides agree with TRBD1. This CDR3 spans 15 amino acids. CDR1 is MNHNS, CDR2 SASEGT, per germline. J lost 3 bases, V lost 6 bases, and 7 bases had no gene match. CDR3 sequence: CASSPIQGVYNEQFF. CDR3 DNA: TGTGCCAGCAGCCCCATACAGGGGGTCTACAATGAGCAGTTCTTC.

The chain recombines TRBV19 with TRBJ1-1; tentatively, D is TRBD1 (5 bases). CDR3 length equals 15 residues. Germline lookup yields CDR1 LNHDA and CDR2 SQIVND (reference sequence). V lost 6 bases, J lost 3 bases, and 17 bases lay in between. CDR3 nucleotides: TGTGCCAGTAGAGGGCAGGGAAGTTGGGACACTGAAGCTTTCTTT. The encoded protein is CASRGQGSWDTEAFF.

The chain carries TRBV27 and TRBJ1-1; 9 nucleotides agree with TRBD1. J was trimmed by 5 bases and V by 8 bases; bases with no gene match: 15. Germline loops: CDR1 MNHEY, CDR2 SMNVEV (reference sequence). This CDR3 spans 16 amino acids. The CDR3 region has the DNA TGTGCCAGCCGATCGCCACTCCGGGACAGGGATACTGAAGCTTTCTTT. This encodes CASRSPLRDRDTEAFF.

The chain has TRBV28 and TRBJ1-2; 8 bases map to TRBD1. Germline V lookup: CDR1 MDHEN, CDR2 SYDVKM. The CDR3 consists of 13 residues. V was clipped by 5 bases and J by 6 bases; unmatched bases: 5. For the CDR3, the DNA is TGTGCCAGCAGTCGACAGGGGAGTAATGGCTACACCTTC. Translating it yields CASSRQGSNGYTF.

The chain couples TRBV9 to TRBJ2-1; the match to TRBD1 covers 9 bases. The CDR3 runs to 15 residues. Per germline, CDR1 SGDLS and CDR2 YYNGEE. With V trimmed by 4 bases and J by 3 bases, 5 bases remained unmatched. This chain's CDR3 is CASSHRDRDYNEQFF. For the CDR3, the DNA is TGTGCCAGCAGCCACCGGGACAGGGACTACAATGAGCAGTTCTTC.

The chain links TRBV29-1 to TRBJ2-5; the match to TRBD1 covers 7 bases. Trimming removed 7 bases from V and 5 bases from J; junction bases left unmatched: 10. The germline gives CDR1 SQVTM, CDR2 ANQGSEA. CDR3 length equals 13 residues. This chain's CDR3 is CSAKQGWGETQYF. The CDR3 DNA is TGCAGCGCTAAACAGGGGTGGGGGGAGACCCAGTACTTC.

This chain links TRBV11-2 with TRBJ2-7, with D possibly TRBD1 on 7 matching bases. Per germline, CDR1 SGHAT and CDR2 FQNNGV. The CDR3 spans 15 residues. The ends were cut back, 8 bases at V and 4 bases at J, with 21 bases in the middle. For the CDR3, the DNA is TGTGCCAGCGGACTACCCGGGACAGCCTCTTACGAGCAGTACTTC. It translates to CASGLPGTASYEQYF.

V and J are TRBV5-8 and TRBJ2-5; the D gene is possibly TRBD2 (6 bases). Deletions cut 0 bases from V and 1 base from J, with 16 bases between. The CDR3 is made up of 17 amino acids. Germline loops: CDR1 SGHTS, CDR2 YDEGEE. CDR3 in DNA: TGTGCCAGCAGCTTGGGGGTTTCCAGCGGGCGCCAAGAGACCCAGTACTTC. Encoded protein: CASSLGVSSGRQETQYF.

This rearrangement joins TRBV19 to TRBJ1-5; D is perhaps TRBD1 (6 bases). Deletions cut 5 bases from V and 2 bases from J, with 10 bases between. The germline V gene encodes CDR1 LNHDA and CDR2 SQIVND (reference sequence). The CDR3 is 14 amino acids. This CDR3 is CASSGHRGNQPQHF. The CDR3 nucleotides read TGTGCCAGTAGTGGGCACAGGGGCAATCAGCCCCAGCATTTT. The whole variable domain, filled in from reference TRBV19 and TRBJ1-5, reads DGGITQSPKYLFRKEGQNVTLSCEQNLNHDAMYWYRQDPGQGLRLIYYSQIVNDFQKGDIAEGYSVSREKKESFPLTVTSAQKNPTAFYLCASSGHRGNQPQHFGDGTRLSIL.

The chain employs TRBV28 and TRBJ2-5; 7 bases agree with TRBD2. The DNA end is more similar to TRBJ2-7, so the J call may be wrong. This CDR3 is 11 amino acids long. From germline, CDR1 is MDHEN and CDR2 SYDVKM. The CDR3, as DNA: TGTGCCGTCGCGGGAGCCTACGAGCAGTACTTC. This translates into CAVAGAYEQYF.

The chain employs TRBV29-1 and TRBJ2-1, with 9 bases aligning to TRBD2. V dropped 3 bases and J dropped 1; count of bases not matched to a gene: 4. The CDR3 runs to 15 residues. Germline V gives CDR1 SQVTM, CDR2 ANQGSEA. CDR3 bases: TGCAGCGTTGACCTTAGCGGGGGTTCCTACAATGAGCAGTTCTTC. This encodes CSVDLSGGSYNEQFF.

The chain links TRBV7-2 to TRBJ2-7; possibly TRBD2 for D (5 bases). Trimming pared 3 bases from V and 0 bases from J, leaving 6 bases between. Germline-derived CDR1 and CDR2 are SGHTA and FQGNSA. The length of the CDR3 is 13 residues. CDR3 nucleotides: TGTGCCAGCAGCTTCGAGGGCTCCTACGAGCAGTACTTC. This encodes CASSFEGSYEQYF.

DNA for the CDR3: TGTGCCAGCAGCGGAAGAGATAACACCGGGGAGCTGTTTTTT. Translation gives CASSGRDNTGELFF. V and J are TRBV9 and TRBJ2-2; D gene uncertain. CDR1 is SGDLS and CDR2 is YYNGEE in the germline V gene. Trimming left V 3 bases short and J 2 bases short, with 8 bases between. This CDR3 has 14 amino acids.

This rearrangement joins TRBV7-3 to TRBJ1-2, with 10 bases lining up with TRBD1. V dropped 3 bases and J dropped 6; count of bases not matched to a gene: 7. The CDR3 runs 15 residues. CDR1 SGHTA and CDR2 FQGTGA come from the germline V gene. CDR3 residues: CASSLSGQGENGYTF. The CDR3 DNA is TGTGCCAGCAGCTTGTCCGGACAGGGGGAAAATGGCTACACCTTC. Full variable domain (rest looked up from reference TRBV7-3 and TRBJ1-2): GAGVSQTPSNKVTEKGKYVELRCDPISGHTALYWYRQSLGQGPEFLIYFQGTGAADDSGLPNDRFFAVRPEGSVSTLKIQRTERGDSAVYLCASSLSGQGENGYTFGSGTRLTVV.

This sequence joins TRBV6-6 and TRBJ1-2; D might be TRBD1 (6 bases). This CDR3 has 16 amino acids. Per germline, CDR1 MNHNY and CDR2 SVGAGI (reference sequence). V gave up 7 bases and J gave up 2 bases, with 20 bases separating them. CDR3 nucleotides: TGTGCCAGCACCTACAAGGGGGTCCGCGACAACTATGGCTACACCTTC. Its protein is CASTYKGVRDNYGYTF.

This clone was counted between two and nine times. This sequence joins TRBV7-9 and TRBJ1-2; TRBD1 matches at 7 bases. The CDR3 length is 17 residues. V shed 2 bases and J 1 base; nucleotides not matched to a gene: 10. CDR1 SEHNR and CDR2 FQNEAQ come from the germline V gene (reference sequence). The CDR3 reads CASSLSSHRGNNYGYTF. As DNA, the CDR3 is TGTGCCAGCAGCTTATCATCCCACAGGGGAAATAACTATGGCTACACCTTC.

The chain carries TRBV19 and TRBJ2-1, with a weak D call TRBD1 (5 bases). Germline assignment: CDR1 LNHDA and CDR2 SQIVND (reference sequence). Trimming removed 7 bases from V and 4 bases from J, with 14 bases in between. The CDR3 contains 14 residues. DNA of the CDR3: TGTGCCAGTAAGACAGAACGAAATTACAATGAGCAGTTCTTC. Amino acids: CASKTERNYNEQFF.

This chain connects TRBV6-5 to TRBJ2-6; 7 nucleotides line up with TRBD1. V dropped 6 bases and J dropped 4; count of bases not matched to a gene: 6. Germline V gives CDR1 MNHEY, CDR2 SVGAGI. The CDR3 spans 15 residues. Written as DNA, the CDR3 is TGTGCCAGCAGATCCGGACAGGAGGGGGCCAACGTCCTGACTTTC. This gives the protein CASRSGQEGANVLTF.

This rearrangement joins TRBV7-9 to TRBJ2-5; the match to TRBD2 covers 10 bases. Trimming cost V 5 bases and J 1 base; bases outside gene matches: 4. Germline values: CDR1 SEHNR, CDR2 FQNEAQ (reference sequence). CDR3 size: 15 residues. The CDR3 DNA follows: TGTGCCAGCAGCGAGCGGGGGGGCCGCCAAGAGACCCAGTACTTC. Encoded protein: CASSERGGRQETQYF.

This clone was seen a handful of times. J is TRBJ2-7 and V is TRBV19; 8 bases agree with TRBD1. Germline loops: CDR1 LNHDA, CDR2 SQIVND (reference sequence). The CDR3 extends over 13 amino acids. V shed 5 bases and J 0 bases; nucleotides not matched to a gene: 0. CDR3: CASSQGASYEQYF. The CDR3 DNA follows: TGTGCCAGTAGTCAGGGGGCCTCCTACGAGCAGTACTTC.

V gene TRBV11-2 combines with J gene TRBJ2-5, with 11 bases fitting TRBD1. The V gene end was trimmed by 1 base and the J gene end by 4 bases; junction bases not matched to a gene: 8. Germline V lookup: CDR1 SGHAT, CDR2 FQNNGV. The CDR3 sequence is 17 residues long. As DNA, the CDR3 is TGTGCCAGCAGCTTAGTCTTGAGGACAGGGGGCCGAGAGACCCAGTACTTC. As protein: CASSLVLRTGGRETQYF. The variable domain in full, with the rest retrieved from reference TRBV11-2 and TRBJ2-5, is EAGVAQSPRYKIIEKRQSVAFWCNPISGHATLYWYQQILGQGPKLLIQFQNNGVVDDSQLPKDRFSAERLKGVDSTLKIQPAKLEDSAVYLCASSLVLRTGGRETQYFGPGTRLLVL.

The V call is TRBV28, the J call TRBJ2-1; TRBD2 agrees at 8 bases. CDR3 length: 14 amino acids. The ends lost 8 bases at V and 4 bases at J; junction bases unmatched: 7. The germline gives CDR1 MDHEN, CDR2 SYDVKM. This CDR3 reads CASLRSGGYNEQFF. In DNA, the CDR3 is TGTGCCAGCTTGAGATCGGGAGGGTACAATGAGCAGTTCTTC.

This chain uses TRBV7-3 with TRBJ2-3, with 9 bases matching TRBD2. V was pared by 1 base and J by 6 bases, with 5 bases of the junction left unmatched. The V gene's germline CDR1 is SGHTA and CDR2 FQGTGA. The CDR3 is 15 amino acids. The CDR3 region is CASSLSGRAPDTQYF. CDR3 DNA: TGTGCCAGCAGCTTAAGCGGGAGGGCCCCCGATACGCAGTATTTT.

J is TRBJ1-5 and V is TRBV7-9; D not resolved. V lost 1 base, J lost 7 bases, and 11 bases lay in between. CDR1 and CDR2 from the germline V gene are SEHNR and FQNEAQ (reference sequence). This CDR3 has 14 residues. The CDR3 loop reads CASSLGAGRQPQHF. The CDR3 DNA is TGTGCCAGCAGCTTAGGGGCGGGTCGCCAGCCCCAGCATTTT.

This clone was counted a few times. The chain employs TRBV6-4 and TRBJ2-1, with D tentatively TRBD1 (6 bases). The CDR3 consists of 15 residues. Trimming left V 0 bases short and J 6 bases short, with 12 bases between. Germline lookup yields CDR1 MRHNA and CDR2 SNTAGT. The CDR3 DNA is TGTGCCAGCAGTGACTCGATTTCGGACAGCAATGAGCAGTTCTTC. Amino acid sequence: CASSDSISDSNEQFF.

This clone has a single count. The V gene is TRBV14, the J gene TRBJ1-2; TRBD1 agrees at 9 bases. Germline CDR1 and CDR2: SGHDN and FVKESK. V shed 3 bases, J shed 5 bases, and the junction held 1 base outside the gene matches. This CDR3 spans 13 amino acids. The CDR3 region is CASSHGTGYGYTF. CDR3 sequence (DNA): TGTGCCAGCAGCCACGGGACAGGGTATGGCTACACCTTC.

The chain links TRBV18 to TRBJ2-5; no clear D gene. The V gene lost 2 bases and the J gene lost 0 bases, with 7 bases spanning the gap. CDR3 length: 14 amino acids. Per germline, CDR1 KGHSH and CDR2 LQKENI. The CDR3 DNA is TGTGCCAGCTCACCATTTTCTGACCAAGAGACCCAGTACTTC. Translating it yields CASSPFSDQETQYF.

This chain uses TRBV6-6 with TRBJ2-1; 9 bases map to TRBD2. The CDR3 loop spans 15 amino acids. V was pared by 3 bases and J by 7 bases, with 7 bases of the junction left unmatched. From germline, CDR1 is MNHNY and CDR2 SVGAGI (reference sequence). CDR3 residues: CASSYSGGRLNEQFF. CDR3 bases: TGTGCCAGCAGTTATAGCGGGGGCCGGTTAAATGAGCAGTTCTTC.

The CDR3 bases are TGTGCCTGGACACCCGTCTGGACAGGGGAGCTGTTTTTT. Its protein product is CAWTPVWTGELFF. This chain connects TRBV30 to TRBJ2-2, with D perhaps matching TRBD1 (5 bases). Germline V CDR1 and CDR2: GTSNPN, SVGIG (reference sequence). V was cut by 4 bases and J by 8 bases, with 14 bases left in between. The CDR3 loop spans 13 amino acids.